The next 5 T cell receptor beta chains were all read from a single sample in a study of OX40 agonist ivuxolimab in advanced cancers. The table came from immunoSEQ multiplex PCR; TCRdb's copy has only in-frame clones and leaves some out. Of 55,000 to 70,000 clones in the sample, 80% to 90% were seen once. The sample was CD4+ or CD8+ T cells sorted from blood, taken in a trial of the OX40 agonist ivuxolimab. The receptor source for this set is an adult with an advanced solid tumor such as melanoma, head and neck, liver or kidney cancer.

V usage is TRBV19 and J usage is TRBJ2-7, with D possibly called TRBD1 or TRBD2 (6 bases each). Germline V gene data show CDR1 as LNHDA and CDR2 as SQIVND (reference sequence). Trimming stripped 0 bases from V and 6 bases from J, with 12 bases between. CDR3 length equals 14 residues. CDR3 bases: TGTGCCAGTAGTATAGAAGGGGGGTTGGGCGAGCAGTACTTC. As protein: CASSIEGGLGEQYF.

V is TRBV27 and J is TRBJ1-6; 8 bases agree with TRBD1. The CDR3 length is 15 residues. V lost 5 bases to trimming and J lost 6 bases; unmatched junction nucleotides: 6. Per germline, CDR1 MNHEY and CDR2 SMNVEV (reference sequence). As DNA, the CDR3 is TGTGCCAGCAGTACCGGGACAGGCTTTAATTCACCCCTCCACTTT. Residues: CASSTGTGFNSPLHF.

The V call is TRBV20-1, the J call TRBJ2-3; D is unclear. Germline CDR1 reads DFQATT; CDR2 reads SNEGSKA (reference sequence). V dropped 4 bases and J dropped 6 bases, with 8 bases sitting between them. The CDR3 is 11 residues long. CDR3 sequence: CSAIRLDTQYF. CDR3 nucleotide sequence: TGCAGTGCTATTAGGCTGGATACGCAGTATTTT.

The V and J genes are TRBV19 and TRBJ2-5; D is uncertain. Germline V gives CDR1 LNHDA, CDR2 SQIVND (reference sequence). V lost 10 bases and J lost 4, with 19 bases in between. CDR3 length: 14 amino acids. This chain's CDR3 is CATRRRSVGETQYF. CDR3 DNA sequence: TGTGCCACCCGGCGTAGGTCAGTGGGAGAGACCCAGTACTTC.

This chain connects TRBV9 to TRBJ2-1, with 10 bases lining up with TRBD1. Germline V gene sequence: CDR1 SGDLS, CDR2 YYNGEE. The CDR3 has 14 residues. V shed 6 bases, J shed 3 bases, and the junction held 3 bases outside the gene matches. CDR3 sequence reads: CASNRDRGYNEQFF. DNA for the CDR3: TGTGCCAGCAACCGGGACAGGGGCTACAATGAGCAGTTCTTC.